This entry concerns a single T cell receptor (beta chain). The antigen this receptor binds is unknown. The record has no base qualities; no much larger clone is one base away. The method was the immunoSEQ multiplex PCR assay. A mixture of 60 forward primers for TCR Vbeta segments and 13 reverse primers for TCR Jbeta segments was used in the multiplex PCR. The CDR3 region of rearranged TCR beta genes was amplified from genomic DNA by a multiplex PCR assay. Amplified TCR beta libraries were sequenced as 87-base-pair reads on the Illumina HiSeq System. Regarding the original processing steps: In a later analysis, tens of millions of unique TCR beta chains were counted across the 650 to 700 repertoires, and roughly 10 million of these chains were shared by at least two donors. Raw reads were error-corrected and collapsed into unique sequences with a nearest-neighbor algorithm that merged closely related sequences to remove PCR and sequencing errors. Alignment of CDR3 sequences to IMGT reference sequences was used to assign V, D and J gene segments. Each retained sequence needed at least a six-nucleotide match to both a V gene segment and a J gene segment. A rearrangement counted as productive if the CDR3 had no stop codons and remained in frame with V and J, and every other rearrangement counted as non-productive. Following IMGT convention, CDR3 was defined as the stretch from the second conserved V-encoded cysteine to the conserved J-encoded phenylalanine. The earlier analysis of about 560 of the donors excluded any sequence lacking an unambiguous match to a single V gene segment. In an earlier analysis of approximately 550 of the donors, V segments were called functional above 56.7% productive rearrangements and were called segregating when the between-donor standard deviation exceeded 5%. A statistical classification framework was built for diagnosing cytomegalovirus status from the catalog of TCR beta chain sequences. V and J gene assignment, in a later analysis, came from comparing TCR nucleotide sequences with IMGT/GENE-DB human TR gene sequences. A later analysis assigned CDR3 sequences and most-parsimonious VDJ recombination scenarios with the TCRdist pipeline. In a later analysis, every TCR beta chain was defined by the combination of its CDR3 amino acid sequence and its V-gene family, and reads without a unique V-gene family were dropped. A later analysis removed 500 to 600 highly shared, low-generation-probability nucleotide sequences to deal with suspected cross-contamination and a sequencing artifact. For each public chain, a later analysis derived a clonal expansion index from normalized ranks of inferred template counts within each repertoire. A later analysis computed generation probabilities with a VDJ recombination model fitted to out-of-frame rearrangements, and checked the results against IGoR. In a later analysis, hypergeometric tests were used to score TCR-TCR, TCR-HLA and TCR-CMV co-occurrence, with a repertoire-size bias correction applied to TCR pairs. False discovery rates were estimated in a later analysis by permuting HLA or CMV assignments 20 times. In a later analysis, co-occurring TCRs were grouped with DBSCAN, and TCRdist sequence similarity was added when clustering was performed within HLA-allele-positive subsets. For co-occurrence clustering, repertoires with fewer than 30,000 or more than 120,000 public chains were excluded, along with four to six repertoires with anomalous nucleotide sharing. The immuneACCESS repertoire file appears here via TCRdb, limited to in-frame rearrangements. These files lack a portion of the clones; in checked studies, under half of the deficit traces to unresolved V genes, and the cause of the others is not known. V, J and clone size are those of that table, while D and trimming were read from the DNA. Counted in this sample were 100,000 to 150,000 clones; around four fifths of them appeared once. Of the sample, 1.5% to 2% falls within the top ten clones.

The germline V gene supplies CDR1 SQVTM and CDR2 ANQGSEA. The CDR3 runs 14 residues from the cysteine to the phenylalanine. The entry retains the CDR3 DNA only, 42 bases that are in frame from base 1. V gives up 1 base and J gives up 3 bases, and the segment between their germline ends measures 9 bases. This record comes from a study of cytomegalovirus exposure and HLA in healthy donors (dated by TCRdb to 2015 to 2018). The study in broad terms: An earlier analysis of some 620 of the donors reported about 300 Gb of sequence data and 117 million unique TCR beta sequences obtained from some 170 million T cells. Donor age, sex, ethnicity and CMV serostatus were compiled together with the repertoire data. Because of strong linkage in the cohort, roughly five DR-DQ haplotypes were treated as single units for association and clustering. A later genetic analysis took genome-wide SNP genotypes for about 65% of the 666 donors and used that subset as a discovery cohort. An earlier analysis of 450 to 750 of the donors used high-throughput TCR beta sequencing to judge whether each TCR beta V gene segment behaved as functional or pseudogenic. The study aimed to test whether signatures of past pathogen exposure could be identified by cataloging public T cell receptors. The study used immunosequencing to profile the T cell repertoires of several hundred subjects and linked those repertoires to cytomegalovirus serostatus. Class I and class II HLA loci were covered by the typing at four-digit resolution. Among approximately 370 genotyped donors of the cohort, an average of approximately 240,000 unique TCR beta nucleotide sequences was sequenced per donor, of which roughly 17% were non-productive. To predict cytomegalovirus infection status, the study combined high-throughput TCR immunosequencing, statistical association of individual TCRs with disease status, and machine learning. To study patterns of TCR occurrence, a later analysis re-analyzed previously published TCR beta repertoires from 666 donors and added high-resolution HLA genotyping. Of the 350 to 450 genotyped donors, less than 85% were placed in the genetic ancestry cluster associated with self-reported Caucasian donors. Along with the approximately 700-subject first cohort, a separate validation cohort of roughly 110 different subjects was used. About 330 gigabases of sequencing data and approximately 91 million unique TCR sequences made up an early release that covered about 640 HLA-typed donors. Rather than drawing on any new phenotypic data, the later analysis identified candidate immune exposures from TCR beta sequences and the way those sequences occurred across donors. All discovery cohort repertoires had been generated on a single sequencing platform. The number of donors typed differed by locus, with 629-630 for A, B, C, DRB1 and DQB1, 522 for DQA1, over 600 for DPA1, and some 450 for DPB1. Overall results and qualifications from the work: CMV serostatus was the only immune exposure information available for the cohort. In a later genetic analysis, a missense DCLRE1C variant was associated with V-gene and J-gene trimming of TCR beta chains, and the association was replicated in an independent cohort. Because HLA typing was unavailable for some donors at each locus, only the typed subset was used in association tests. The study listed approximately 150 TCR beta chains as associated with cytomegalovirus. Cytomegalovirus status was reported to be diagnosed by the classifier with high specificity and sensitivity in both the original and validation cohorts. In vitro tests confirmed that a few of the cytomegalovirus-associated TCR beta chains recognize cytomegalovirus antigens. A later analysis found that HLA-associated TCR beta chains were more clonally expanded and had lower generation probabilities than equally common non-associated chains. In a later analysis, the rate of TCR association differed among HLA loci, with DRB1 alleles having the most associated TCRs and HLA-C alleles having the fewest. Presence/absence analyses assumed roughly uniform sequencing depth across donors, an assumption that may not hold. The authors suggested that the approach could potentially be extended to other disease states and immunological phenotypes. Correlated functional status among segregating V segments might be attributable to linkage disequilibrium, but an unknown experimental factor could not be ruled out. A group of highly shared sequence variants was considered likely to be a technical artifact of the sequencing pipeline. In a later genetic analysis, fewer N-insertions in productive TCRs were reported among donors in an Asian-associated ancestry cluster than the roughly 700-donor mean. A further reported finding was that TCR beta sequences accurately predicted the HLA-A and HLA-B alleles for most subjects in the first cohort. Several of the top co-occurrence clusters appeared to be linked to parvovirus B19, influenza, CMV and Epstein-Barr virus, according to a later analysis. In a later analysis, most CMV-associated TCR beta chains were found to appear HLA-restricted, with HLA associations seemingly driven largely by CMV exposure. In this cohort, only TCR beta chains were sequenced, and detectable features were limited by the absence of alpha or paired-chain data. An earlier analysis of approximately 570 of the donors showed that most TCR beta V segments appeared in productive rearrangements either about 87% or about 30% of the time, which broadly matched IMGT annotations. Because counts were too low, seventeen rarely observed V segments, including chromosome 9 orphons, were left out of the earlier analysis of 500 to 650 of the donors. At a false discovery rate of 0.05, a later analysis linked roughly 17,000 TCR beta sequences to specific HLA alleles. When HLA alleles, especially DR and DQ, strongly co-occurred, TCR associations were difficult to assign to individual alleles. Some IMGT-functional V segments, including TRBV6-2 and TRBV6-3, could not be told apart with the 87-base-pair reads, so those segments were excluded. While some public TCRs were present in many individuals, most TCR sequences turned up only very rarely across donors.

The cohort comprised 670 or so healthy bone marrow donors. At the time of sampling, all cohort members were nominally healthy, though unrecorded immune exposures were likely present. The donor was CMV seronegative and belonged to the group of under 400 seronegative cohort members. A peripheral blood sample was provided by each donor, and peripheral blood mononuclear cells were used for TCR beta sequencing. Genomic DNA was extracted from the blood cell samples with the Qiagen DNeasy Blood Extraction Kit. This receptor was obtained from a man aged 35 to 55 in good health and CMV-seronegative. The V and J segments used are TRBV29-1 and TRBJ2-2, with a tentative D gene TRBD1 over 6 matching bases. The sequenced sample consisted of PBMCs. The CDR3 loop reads CSVEGQEDTGELFF. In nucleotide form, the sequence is TGCAGCGTTGAAGGACAGGAAGACACCGGGGAGCTGTTTTTT.